The following is a TCR beta chain sequence with its context. This clonotype has a handful of counts. It has no known antigen specificity. No per-base quality is available; no much larger clone lies one base away. These data originate in a study of regulatory T cells in long-lasting Graves disease (TCRdb year 2021). Context from the whole study: Persistent Graves' disease was defined as antithyroid drug treatment for over 5 years with persistently positive TSH receptor autoantibodies. The study took place in China and was registered as a clinical trial. This study used TCR sequencing and RNA sequencing of peripheral blood to compare persistent Graves' disease patients against newly diagnosed Graves' disease patients. A total of about 33 samples underwent TCR sequencing: about 13 from persistent and roughly 20 from newly diagnosed Graves' disease patients. Antithyroid drugs had been taken for approximately 10 years on average by persistent Graves' disease patients in the clinical cohort.

Receptors were amplified or captured by multiplex PCR. TCRdb records Illumina HiSeq 4000 as the sequencer. TCR beta libraries were built with iRepertoire HTBI primers and Arm-PCR amplification of CDR3 regions. Gel purification was performed on PCR products prior to sequencing. The authors' analysis ran thus. Gene usage analysis of CDR3 amino acid clonotypes used the roughly 60 TRBV and approximately 13 TRBJ segments found across samples. COPE and FqMerger were used to merge filtered high-quality paired reads into contigs. Contigs were aligned with BLAST to IMGT TRBV, TRBD and TRBJ reference genes, and CDR3 was defined per IMGT. Highly expanded clones were defined as clonotypes with a frequency above 0.1%. Shannon entropy was used to measure repertoire diversity, and the Gini coefficient was used to measure V-J evenness. A clonotype found in more than one individual was treated as public. The public reads were run again by TCRdb, first through fastp at Q25 and then through MiXCR, and only productive beta chains were kept. Every distinct CDR3 protein forms one entry, paired with its most common genes and DNA. It is TCRdb's table, rather than the study itself, that gives the V and J calls and clone size. The sample data list 500,000 to 700,000 distinct CDR3 sequences, and around 32% of these were observed just once. The top ten clonotypes cover around 42% of the sample.

Reading the label with the study, this specimen's time point is: persistent/refractory GD, antithyroid drugs over 5 years with positive TRAb. For both TCR sequencing and RNA sequencing, RNA was extracted from PBMCs in TRIzol. The diagnosis of Graves' disease was made according to American Thyroid Association guidelines. Patients for the study were recruited at an endocrinology department in Xi'an, China. Each patient gave about 9.1 milliliters of peripheral blood, collected in an EDTA anticoagulant tube. Ficoll Paque Plus density gradient separation was used to isolate PBMCs, and no further T cell sorting was done. An Agilent 2100 Bioanalyzer and agarose gel were used to assess RNA quality, and a NanoDrop 2000 was used to measure RNA concentration. Study-level results and caveats: As a limitation, the authors acknowledged that the small sample size may reduce accuracy. The study examined only peripheral blood because the primary lesion, thyroid tissue, could not be accessed. Compared with newly diagnosed patients, persistent Graves' disease patients had lower TCR Shannon entropy and fewer highly expanded clones, which suggests clonal expansion. Persistent patients shared more public clonotypes among themselves (fewer than 3,000) than newly diagnosed patients did (about 900). Persistent disease showed preferential use of TRBV28, TRBJ1-2 and TRBJ2-5, whereas newly diagnosed disease favored TRBV20-1 and TRBJ2-1. Only the TCR beta chain was sequenced and analyzed.

Looking up the germline V gene yields CDR1 MNHNS and CDR2 SASEGT. The CDR3 measures 12 amino acids from cysteine to phenylalanine. Only the CDR3 region is kept as DNA, spanning 36 bases read in frame from base 1. Trimming costs V 5 bases and J 4 bases, and their ends lie 8 bases apart. The chain is encoded by TRBV6-1 joined to TRBJ1-1, with an unclear D gene assignment. The sequence was collected from a female donor with Graves disease. Sequencing used peripheral blood mononuclear cells (PBMCs), obtained when the disease was refractory, from a patient treated with antithyroid drugs. The CDR3 has the sequence CASSTPGTEAFF. The DNA sequence is given as TGTGCCAGCAGTACACCGGGCACTGAAGCTTTCTTT.